This T cell receptor (beta chain) came from a study of blood T cell repertoires in COVID-19 (dated by TCRdb to about 2020). For context, the study as a whole: Samples from collaborators originated in the United States, Italy and Spain and spanned both the acute and convalescent phases of COVID-19. Samples came from the ongoing ImmuneRACE study (first 160 participants) plus 1,254 subjects from 6 global collaborators. The prospective study material was composed of cDNA or gDNA derived from T cells, B-cell-depleted T cells, or PBMCs. The sample metadata nearly always contained a de-identified subject ID, COVID-19 status, age in years and sex. The dataset comprised deeply sampled blood TCRbeta repertoires from subjects exposed to, actively infected with, or recovered from COVID-19. The repertoires were released in a freely available public database intended as a resource for research on the immune response to SARS-CoV-2. Where available, HLA class I and class II types were taken from metadata supplied by the sample provider and were not determined by assay-based typing. Study-level results and caveats: The quantity of clinical and demographic metadata differed by source and by participant and was supplied without curation.

The CDR3 starts with the cysteine, ends with the phenylalanine, and has 13 residues. The read is trimmed to its CDR3 DNA, 39 bases read in frame from base 1. At the junction V is shortened by 4 bases and J by 0 bases, with 4 bases in between. TCRbeta CDR3 regions were amplified from genomic DNA by means of the immunoSEQ Assay, a bias-controlled multiplex PCR. Regarding the original processing steps: Nucleated cell counts per sample were estimated from amplification of reference gene primers within the assay. To quantify the absolute abundance of each unique TCRbeta CDR3 rearrangement, sequence reads were collapsed and filtered. For each sample, productive Simpson clonality was calculated as the square root of Simpson's diversity index over productive rearrangements. In its TCRdb copy, this immuneACCESS table keeps in-frame sequences only and misses some clones. Where compared with another copy, unresolved V genes explain less than half of these, and the others have no known cause. V, J and clone size are taken as reported in that table, and D and trimming were inferred from the DNA itself. The sample table holds about 130,000 clones, of which 70% to 90% were seen once. The top ten constitute around 3.4% of the sample.

Concerning this clone itself: Its antigen is still unknown. Base qualities were left out, and no much larger clone turns up one base away.

Each collaborating institution followed its own protocols to collect whole blood in K2EDTA tubes. Collaborator samples were shipped for TCRbeta analysis as frozen whole blood, isolated PBMCs, or DNA extracted from either sample type. The receptor chain draws on TRBV12-3 or TRBV12-4 and TRBJ1-5, with the D gene call left open. The sample comprised peripheral blood. The clonotype was recovered from a woman aged 55 to 70 with acute or convalescent COVID-19. The DNA reads as follows: TGTGCCAGCAGTTCTTATAGCAATCAGCCCCAGCATTTT. This encodes CASSSYSNQPQHF.